These 27 T cell receptor beta chains were all obtained from the same sample, sequenced in a study of T-cell reconstitution after alpha-beta-depleted transplantation in children. The authors prepared the TCRbeta library with unique molecular identifiers. Using its own MiXCR run on the PCR reads, TCRdb lists one record per CDR3 protein. The sample includes approximately 520,000 distinct CDR3 sequences, about an eighth of them seen just once. Sequenced material: PBMCs, mostly from graft donor cells, taken 180 days after TCRalphabeta/CD19-depleted stem cell transplant. Receptor source: a female patient aged 2-9 years who had a stem cell transplant for aplastic anemia, so the T cells may come from the graft donor.

This clonotype appeared many times. This sequence joins TRBV29-1 and TRBJ2-7, with 11 bases matching TRBD2. The germline CDR1 and CDR2 sequences are SQVTM and ANQGSEA. V gave up 6 bases and J gave up 3 bases; unmatched junction bases: 10. This CDR3 has 15 amino acids. The CDR3 reads CSVGTAGTSGYEQYV. In DNA, the CDR3 is TGCAGCGTAGGGACGGCCGGGACTAGCGGCTACGAGCAGTACGTC.

The chain recombines TRBV21-1 with TRBJ1-5. TRBV21-1 corresponds to a pseudogene. The CDR3 spans 12 residues. This chain's CDR3 is CASSPRSRTQHF. The CDR3 DNA sequence: TGTGCCAGCAGCCCACGCAGTCGGACCCAGCATTTT.

This clonotype was counted ten times or more. V gene TRBV6-2 or TRBV6-3 combines with J gene TRBJ1-3; D remains unclear. The CDR3 spans 14 residues. V was trimmed by 5 bases and J by 0 bases, leaving 8 bases between them. Germline loops: CDR1 MNHEY, CDR2 SVGEGT. The CDR3 DNA sequence: TGTGCCAGCAGTCCACAGATCTCTGGAAACACCATATATTTT. Translated: CASSPQISGNTIYF.

This clonotype was recorded at least ten times. The J gene is TRBJ2-1, the V gene TRBV5-1; 7 bases are a match to TRBD2. In germline, CDR1 is SGHRS, CDR2 YFSETQ. The CDR3 covers 13 residues. V was pared by 4 bases and J by 6 bases, with 4 bases of the junction left unmatched. CDR3 amino acids: CASSSGALNEQFF. CDR3 coding DNA: TGCGCCAGCAGCAGCGGGGCCCTCAATGAGCAGTTCTTC. Looking up the rest from reference TRBV5-1 and TRBJ2-1 gives the full variable domain: KAGVTQTPRYLIKTRGQQVTLSCSPISGHRSVSWYQQTPGQGLQFLFEYFSETQRNKGNFPGRFSGRQFSNSRSEMNVSTLELGDSALYLCASSSGALNEQFFGPGTRLTVL.

This clonotype was seen repeatedly, ten times or more. The rearrangement links TRBV7-9 to TRBJ2-7, with D maybe TRBD2 (6 bases). Looked up from germline, CDR1 is SEHNR and CDR2 is FQNEAQ (reference sequence). CDR3 length equals 14 residues. Trimming left V 5 bases short and J 3 bases short, with 14 bases between. The CDR3: CASSPTSSYYEQYV. CDR3 nucleotides: TGTGCCAGCAGCCCAACTAGCAGCTACTACGAGCAGTACGTC.

This clonotype was seen a handful of times. This chain connects TRBV18 to TRBJ2-7; the D is unclear. The CDR3 covers 14 residues. V lost 0 bases, J lost 5 bases, and 11 bases lay in between. Germline values: CDR1 KGHSH, CDR2 LQKENI. The CDR3, as DNA: TGTGCCAGCTCACCACCGAACGGGCACCACGAGCAGTACTTC. This gives the protein CASSPPNGHHEQYF.

This clonotype showed up just a few times. The chain combines TRBV29-1 with TRBJ1-1; 8 nucleotides match TRBD1. V was pared by 7 bases and J by 1 base, with 5 bases of the junction left unmatched. Germline V gene sequence: CDR1 SQVTM, CDR2 ANQGSEA. The CDR3 runs to 13 residues. The CDR3: CSAGGAGNTEAFF. The CDR3 DNA is TGCAGCGCAGGGGGCGCGGGGAACACTGAAGCTTTCTTT.

The chain is built from TRBV7-2 and TRBJ2-7; maybe TRBD2 (6 bases). V was clipped by 0 bases and J by 0 bases, with 9 bases between them. Germline lookup yields CDR1 SGHTA and CDR2 FQGNSA. The CDR3 totals 15 residues. In DNA form, the CDR3 reads TGTGCCAGCAGCTTAGCGGGACTCAGCTCCTACGAGCAGTACTTC. Translated: CASSLAGLSSYEQYF. The full variable domain, its missing parts supplied by reference TRBV7-2 and TRBJ2-7, is GAGVSQSPSNKVTEKGKDVELRCDPISGHTALYWYRQSLGQGLEFLIYFQGNSAPDKSGLPSDRFSAERTGGSVSTLTIQRTQQEDSAVYLCASSLAGLSSYEQYFGPGTRLTVT.

This clonotype was observed a handful of times. The V gene is TRBV6-1, the J gene TRBJ2-7; D perhaps matches TRBD2 (5 bases). In germline, CDR1 is MNHNS, CDR2 SASEGT. V was trimmed by 6 bases and J by 0 bases, leaving 15 bases between them. This CDR3 contains 15 residues. The CDR3 DNA reads TGTGCCAGCAGCAGTATGGGGAGCAGCTCCTACGAGCAGTACGTC. This sequence encodes CASSSMGSSSYEQYV.

This clonotype was seen just once. Here the CDR3 omits its conserved ending phenylalanine or tryptophan, so a read error is the likely source. The chain employs TRBV30 and TRBJ2-1, with 7 bases identical to TRBD1. J lost 1 base, V lost 2 bases, and 5 bases had no gene match. This CDR3 has 15 amino acids. Germline-derived CDR1 and CDR2 are GTSNPN and SVGIG (reference sequence). The CDR3 sequence is CAWSPNRGSYNEQFS. CDR3 DNA sequence: TGTGCCTGGAGTCCAAACAGGGGATCCTACAATGAGCAGTTCTCC.

This clonotype was seen at least ten times. The chain employs TRBV12-3 or TRBV12-4 and TRBJ1-5; D remains unclear. The CDR3 has 13 amino acids. Trimming pared 9 bases from V and 0 bases from J, leaving 9 bases between. CDR3 loop: CASRRYSNQPQHF. The CDR3 DNA reads TGTGCCAGTCGGAGGTATAGCAATCAGCCCCAGCATTTT.

This clonotype was seen a handful of times. The chain couples TRBV12-3 or TRBV12-4 to TRBJ2-7; either TRBD1 or TRBD2 may fit D (5 bases each). The CDR3 spans 13 residues. Between the trimmed V and J ends, which lost 5 bases and 3 bases, there was a span of 11 bases. CDR3 sequence reads: CASSIRDRYEQYF. Written as DNA, the CDR3 is TGTGCCAGCAGTATCCGGGACCGCTACGAGCAGTACTTC.

This clonotype has just a few counts. The chain joins TRBV28 to TRBJ2-7, with 8 bases lining up with TRBD2. CDR3 length: 15 amino acids. Germline CDR1 MDHEN, CDR2 SYDVKM. The trim removed 8 bases at V and 6 bases at J, leaving 15 bases unmatched. CDR3 in amino acids: CASSFPQRERGEQYF. Written as DNA, the CDR3 is TGTGCCAGCTCGTTTCCCCAGCGGGAGAGGGGCGAGCAGTACTTC.

The gene calls are TRBV12-3 or TRBV12-4 and TRBJ2-1, with 13 bases fitting TRBD2. Trimming removed 6 bases from V and 6 bases from J; junction bases left unmatched: 5. The CDR3 consists of 15 residues. DNA for the CDR3: TGTGCCAGCAGCCACGGACTAGCGGGAGCCAATGAGCAGTTCTTC. Protein: CASSHGLAGANEQFF.

CDR3 in amino acids: CASSLYPGVGNEQYF. Here the CDR3 DNA reads TGTGCCAGCAGTTTATATCCGGGAGTCGGAAACGAGCAGTACTTC. The chain joins TRBV28 to TRBJ2-7; D might be TRBD2 (6 bases). The CDR3 length is 15 residues. Between the trimmed V and J ends, which lost 1 base and 5 bases, there was a span of 15 bases. Looked up from germline, CDR1 is MDHEN and CDR2 is SYDVKM.

This clonotype was seen more than once but under ten times. The rearrangement joins TRBV28 to TRBJ2-1; D not certain. The germline gives CDR1 MDHEN, CDR2 SYDVKM. The germline V and J ends were trimmed by 3 bases and 5 bases, with 11 bases remaining between them. The length of the CDR3 is 14 residues. Here the CDR3 reads CASSFDGGNNEQFF. As DNA, the CDR3 is TGTGCCAGCAGTTTCGACGGCGGAAACAATGAGCAGTTCTTC.

The chain couples TRBV4-2 to TRBJ2-1; tentatively, D is TRBD2 (6 bases). This CDR3 comprises 16 residues. The V gene's germline CDR1 is LGHNA and CDR2 YNFKEQ. Trimming removed 0 bases at V and 6 bases at J, with 15 bases between. The CDR3 spells CASSQDGPGVFNEQFF. The CDR3, as DNA: TGTGCCAGCAGCCAAGATGGTCCGGGAGTGTTCAATGAGCAGTTCTTC.

This clonotype was observed many times. The genes are TRBV6-5 and TRBJ1-2; tentative D call: TRBD1 (5 bases). CDR3 size: 13 residues. Between the trimmed V and J ends, which lost 6 bases and 4 bases, there was a span of 12 bases. The V gene's germline CDR1 is MNHEY and CDR2 SVGAGI. The CDR3 region has the DNA TGTGCCAGCAGAACCGGGACCGCCTATGGCTACACCTTC. Residues: CASRTGTAYGYTF.

This clonotype was counted many times. A much larger clone differs by one base, so this may be a read error. The chain has TRBV7-2 and TRBJ2-7; 9 bases fit TRBD2. CDR1 and CDR2 (germline): SGHTA, FQGNSA. With V trimmed by 5 bases and J by 1 base, 3 bases remained unmatched. There are 14 residues in the CDR3. The CDR3 nucleotides are TGTGCCAGCAGCATTAGCGGGAGTTCCTACGAGCAGTACTTC. The encoded protein is CASSISGSSYEQYF.

The rearrangement links TRBV10-3 to TRBJ1-1, with no clear D. This CDR3 has 13 amino acids. V was pared by 9 bases and J by 4 bases, with 15 bases between. CDR1 ENHRY and CDR2 SYGVKD come from the germline V gene. The CDR3 sequence: CAISTEVSTEAFF. The CDR3 region has the DNA TGTGCCATTAGTACAGAAGTGAGCACTGAAGCTTTCTTT.

The CDR3 DNA sequence: TGCAGTGCTAGAGACTCCCGAACAGGGTACGAGCAGTACGTC. This codes for CSARDSRTGYEQYV. V is TRBV20-1 and J is TRBJ2-7; D is perhaps TRBD1 (6 bases). The ends were cut back, 0 bases at V and 4 bases at J, with 13 bases in the middle. Germline CDR1 and CDR2: DFQATT and SNEGSKA (reference sequence). The length of the CDR3 is 14 residues.

The V gene is TRBV28, the J gene TRBJ2-7; weak D call: TRBD1 (6 bases). Trimming left V 3 bases short and J 2 bases short, with 14 bases between. The CDR3 sequence is 15 residues long. The germline CDR1 and CDR2 sequences are MDHEN and SYDVKM. The chain's CDR3 is CASSLDRLLAYEQYF. The CDR3 coding sequence is TGTGCCAGCAGTTTGGACAGACTTCTAGCCTACGAGCAGTACTTC.

This clonotype was seen only a few times. The chain recombines TRBV5-1 with TRBJ1-1, with D unclear. V was pared by 0 bases and J by 8 bases, with 23 bases between. Germline lookup yields CDR1 SGHRS and CDR2 YFSETQ. This CDR3 spans 17 amino acids. For the CDR3, the DNA is TGCGCCAGCAGCTTGGTTGCCGCGGTTAGCCCCGGCCCCGAAGCTTTCTTT. Residues: CASSLVAAVSPGPEAFF.

The chain couples TRBV5-1 to TRBJ2-7; 9 positions match TRBD1. CDR1 and CDR2 (germline): SGHRS, YFSETQ. The V gene end was trimmed by 4 bases and the J gene end by 8 bases; junction bases not matched to a gene: 4. The CDR3 has 12 residues. The CDR3 sequence is CASSLDRGKQYV. CDR3 sequence (DNA): TGCGCCAGCAGCCTGGACAGGGGAAAGCAGTACGTC.

This clonotype occurred many times. The chain employs TRBV18 and TRBJ1-5, with 7 bases that match TRBD1. The CDR3 has 17 residues. The V segment lost 3 bases and the J segment 2 bases; nucleotides outside the gene matches: 10. The V gene's germline CDR1 is KGHSH and CDR2 LQKENI. CDR3 nucleotides: TGTGCCAGCTCACCTTCGGGACAGAGCAGAGGCAATCAGCCCCAGCATTTT. It yields the protein CASSPSGQSRGNQPQHF.

This clonotype was found many times. This chain connects TRBV28 to TRBJ2-1, with 10 bases fitting TRBD1. The CDR3 loop spans 16 amino acids. V was clipped by 4 bases and J by 3 bases; unmatched bases: 6. From germline, CDR1 is MDHEN and CDR2 SYDVKM. The CDR3 sequence: CASSSAGTGDYNEQFF. CDR3 DNA: TGTGCCAGCAGTTCGGCCGGGACAGGGGACTACAATGAGCAGTTCTTC.

This clonotype was counted a few times. J is TRBJ2-7 and V is TRBV11-2; 9 bases are a match to TRBD1. Losses at the gene ends were 5 bases for V and 3 bases for J; bases not matched to a gene: 26. This CDR3 is 21 amino acids long. Per the germline V gene, CDR1 is SGHAT and CDR2 is FQNNGV. For the CDR3, the DNA is TGTGCCAGCAGCCCCGGACAGGGGCGTGCTAGCGCGACAGAGAAGTTCTACGAGCAGTACTTC. Encoded protein: CASSPGQGRASATEKFYEQYF.